The entry below gives a single T cell receptor (beta chain) sequence along with its context. Its antigen is currently not known. No much larger clone exists at a distance of one base, and base qualities are not known. The CDR3 contains 16 residues, cysteine and phenylalanine counted. The CDR3 DNA has 48 bases and is translated from base 1. Germline trimming amounts to 4 bases on V and 10 bases on J, with 8 as the count of junction bases outside the gene matches. CDR1 and CDR2, per the germline V gene, are SGHTA and FQGTGA. Sample time point, as interpreted from the label and publication: baseline before first vaccination. Vaccinee samples were obtained from the UK trials COV001 and COV002, which included a single-blind randomized controlled phase 2/3 trial of AZD1222 (ChAdOx1 nCoV-19) in healthy adults. Trial participant PBMC samples were collected at day 0 and day 28 after the second dose for TCRbeta chain sequencing.

This entry belongs to a study of T cell responses to AZD1222 COVID-19 vaccine (dated by TCRdb to the early 2020s). With respect to the entire study: AZD1222 recipients whose second dose came at about 4 weeks and those whose second dose came at about 12 weeks were combined into one group, since spike-specific TCR depth and breadth did not differ between the two schedules. Enrollment into the trials was organized by age into subgroups of 18-55, 56-69 and 70-plus years, and those subgroups contained around 150, 28 and 57 TCR-sequenced participants, respectively. A total of about 230 trial participants underwent TCR sequencing, of whom 207 received two doses of AZD1222 and about 25 received two doses of the MenACWY control vaccine. Broad study findings and their caveats: Only six or seven AZD1222 recipients were SARS-CoV-2 seropositive at baseline, limiting conclusions about previously exposed vaccinees. The 56-69-year group was small, and its depth increase did not reach significance, likely because of low power. Participants were mostly white British, with more females than males. The authors suggested clonal diversity may have been underestimated. After two AZD1222 doses, spike-specific TCR breadth and depth were significantly higher than at day 0 and than in MenACWY recipients. Epitopes outside the regions mutated in the B.1.351 and B.1.1.7 variants were reportedly recognized by nearly half of the unique spike-specific TCRs. Because no day 14 peak-response samples were available, the repertoires could be characterized only after the peak T cell response. CD4 TCRs associated with the vaccine covered the entire spike protein, and the dominant responses were in regions 160-218 and 743-854.

The CDR3 regions of human TCRbeta chains were subjected to immunosequencing. The paper's data handling went like this. Repertoire TCRs were checked for matches against a reference library of SARS-CoV-2-specific TCRs that had been generated using the MIRA antigen-specificity platform. Breadth was defined as the fraction of unique TCRs that were SARS-CoV-2-associated. Depth was defined as the fraction of total T cells that were SARS-CoV-2-associated. Using the MIRA data, each spike-specific TCR was mapped to the spike region that the TCR reacts to and placed in a CD4 or CD8 class. Log10-transformed breadth and depth values were compared by one-way ANOVA with Sidak's multiple comparisons tests. TCRdb's version of the immuneACCESS table is confined to in-frame rearrangements and falls short of the full clone set. An unresolved V gene accounts for under half of the shortfall where checked; the remainder is of unknown origin. For V, J and clone size, that table is used; D and trimming come from the DNA. The sample profile shows some 100,000 clones; about 87% of them were found once. The ten largest make up about 1.7% of the sample.

The sequence derives from an adult in good health. This sample comprised peripheral blood, obtained on day 0 of AZD1222 vaccination. Here the chain combines TRBV7-3 and TRBJ2-3, with 16 central nucleotides matching TRBD2. The DNA sequence is TGTGCCAGCAGCTCCGCGGGGACTAGCGGGAGGGGGGCGCAGTATTTT. Its translation reads: CASSSAGTSGRGAQYF. Outside the CDR3, residues come from the reference TRBV7-3 and TRBJ2-3 proteins, so the full variable domain is: GAGVSQTPSNKVTEKGKYVELRCDPISGHTALYWYRQSLGQGPEFLIYFQGTGAADDSGLPNDRFFAVRPEGSVSTLKIQRTERGDSAVYLCASSSAGTSGRGAQYFGPGTRLTVL.